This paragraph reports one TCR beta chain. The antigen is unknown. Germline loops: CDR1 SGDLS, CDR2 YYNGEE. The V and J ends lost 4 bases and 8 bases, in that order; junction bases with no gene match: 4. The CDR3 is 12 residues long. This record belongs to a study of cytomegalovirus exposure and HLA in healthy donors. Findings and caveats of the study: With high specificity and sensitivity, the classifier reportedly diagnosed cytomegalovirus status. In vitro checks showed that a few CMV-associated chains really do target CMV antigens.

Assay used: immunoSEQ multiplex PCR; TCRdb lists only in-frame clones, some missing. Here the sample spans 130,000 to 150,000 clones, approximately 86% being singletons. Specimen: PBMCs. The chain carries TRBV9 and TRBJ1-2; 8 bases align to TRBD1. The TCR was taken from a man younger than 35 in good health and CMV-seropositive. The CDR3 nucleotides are TGTGCCAGCAGCACCTCAGGGGGCGGCTACACCTTC. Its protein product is CASSTSGGGYTF.